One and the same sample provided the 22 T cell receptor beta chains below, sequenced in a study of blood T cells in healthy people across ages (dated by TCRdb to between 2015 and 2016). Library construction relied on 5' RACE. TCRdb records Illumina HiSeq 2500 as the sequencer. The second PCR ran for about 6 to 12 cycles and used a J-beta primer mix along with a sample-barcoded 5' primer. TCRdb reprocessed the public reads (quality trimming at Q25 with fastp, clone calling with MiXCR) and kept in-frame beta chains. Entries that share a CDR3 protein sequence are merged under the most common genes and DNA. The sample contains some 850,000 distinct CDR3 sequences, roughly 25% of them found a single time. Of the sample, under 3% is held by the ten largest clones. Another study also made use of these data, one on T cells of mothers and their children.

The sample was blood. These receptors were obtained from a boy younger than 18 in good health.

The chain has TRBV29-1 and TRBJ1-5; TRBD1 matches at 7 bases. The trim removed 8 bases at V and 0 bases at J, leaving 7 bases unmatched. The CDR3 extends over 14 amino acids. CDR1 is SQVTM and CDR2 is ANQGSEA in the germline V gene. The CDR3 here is CSYATGNSNQPQHF. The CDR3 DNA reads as TGCAGCTACGCGACAGGGAATAGCAATCAGCCCCAGCATTTT.

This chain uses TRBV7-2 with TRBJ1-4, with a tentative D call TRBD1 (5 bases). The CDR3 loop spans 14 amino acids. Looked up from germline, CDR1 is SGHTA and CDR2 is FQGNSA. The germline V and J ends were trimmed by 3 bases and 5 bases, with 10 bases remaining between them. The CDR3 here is CASSLGPPNEKLFF. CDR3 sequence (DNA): TGTGCCAGCAGCTTGGGGCCACCGAATGAAAAACTGTTTTTT.

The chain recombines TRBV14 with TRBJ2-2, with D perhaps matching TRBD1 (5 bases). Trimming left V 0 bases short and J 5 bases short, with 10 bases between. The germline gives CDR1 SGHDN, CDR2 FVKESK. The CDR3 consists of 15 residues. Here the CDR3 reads CASSQDPGWTGELFF. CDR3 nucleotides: TGTGCCAGCAGCCAAGATCCAGGGTGGACCGGGGAGCTGTTTTTT.

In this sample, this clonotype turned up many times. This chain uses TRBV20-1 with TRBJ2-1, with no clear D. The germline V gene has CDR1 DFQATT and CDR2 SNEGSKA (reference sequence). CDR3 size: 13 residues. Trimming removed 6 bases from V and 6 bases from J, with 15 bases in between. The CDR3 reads CSAMRSLGNEQFF. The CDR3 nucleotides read TGCAGTGCCATGCGGAGTTTGGGCAATGAGCAGTTCTTC.

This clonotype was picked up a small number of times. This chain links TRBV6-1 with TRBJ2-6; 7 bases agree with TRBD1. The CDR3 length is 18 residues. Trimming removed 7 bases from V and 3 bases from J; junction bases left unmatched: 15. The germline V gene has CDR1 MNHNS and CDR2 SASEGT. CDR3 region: CASTSLLGGASGANVLTF. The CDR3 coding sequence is TGTGCCAGCACCTCTTTGTTAGGGGGCGCGAGTGGGGCCAACGTCCTGACTTTC.

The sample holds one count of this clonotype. CDR3 sequence: CAISDPFSYEQYF. The CDR3 coding sequence is TGTGCCATCAGTGACCCGTTCTCCTACGAGCAGTACTTC. This chain joins TRBV10-3 and TRBJ2-7; no clear D gene. The CDR3 consists of 13 residues. Per the germline V gene, CDR1 is ENHRY and CDR2 is SYGVKD. Trimming pared 3 bases from V and 0 bases from J, leaving 6 bases between.

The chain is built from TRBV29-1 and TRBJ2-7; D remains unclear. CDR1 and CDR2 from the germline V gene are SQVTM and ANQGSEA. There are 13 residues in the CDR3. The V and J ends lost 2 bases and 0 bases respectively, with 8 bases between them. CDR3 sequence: CSVEFGSSYEQYF. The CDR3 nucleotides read TGCAGCGTTGAATTTGGCAGCTCCTACGAGCAGTACTTC.

This CDR3 reads CSAPLGLGETQYF. DNA for the CDR3: TGCAGTGCTCCCCTAGGGCTGGGAGAGACCCAGTACTTC. This chain links TRBV20-1 with TRBJ2-5; D is undetermined. Trimming removed 5 bases from V and 4 bases from J, with 14 bases in between. Per germline, CDR1 DFQATT and CDR2 SNEGSKA (reference sequence). The CDR3 is 13 amino acids.

The CDR3 is CASSVREWGTQYF. The CDR3 DNA reads as TGCGCCAGCAGCGTCCGGGAGTGGGGGACCCAGTACTTC. The rearrangement uses TRBV5-1 and TRBJ2-5, with D perhaps TRBD2 (6 bases). The V gene's germline CDR1 is SGHRS and CDR2 YFSETQ. CDR3 length: 13 amino acids. V shed 4 bases and J shed 7 bases, with 14 bases lying between them.

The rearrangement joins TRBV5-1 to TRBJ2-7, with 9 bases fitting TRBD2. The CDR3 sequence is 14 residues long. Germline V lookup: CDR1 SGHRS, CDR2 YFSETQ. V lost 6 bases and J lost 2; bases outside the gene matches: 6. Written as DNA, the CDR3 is TGCGCCAGCAAAGGGGCGGGAGGGCCCTACGAGCAGTACTTC. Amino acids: CASKGAGGPYEQYF.

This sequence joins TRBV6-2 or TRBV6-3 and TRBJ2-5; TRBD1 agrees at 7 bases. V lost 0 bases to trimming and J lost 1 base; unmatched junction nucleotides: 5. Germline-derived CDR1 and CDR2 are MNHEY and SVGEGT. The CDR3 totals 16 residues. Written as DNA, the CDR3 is TGTGCCAGCAGTTACTCGCGGGCAGGGGGCCAAGAGACCCAGTACTTC. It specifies CASSYSRAGGQETQYF.

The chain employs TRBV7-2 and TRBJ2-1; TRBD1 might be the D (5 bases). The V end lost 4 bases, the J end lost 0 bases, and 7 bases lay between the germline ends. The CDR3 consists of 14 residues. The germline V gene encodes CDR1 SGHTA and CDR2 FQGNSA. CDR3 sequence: CASSYDSSYNEQFF. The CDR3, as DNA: TGTGCCAGCAGCTACGACAGCTCCTACAATGAGCAGTTCTTC.

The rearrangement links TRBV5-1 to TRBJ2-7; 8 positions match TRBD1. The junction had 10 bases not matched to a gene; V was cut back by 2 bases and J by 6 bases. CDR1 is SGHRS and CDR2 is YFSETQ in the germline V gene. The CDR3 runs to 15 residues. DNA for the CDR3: TGCGCCAGCAGCTTTGGTGGTCTACAGGGGGGCGAGCAGTACTTC. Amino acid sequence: CASSFGGLQGGEQYF.

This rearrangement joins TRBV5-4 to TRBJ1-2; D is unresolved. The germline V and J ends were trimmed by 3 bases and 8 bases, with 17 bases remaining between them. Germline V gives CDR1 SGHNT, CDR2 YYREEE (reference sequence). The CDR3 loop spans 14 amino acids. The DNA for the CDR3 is TGTGCCAGCAGCTATCCCCCGGGGATCTGGGGCTACACCTTC. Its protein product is CASSYPPGIWGYTF.

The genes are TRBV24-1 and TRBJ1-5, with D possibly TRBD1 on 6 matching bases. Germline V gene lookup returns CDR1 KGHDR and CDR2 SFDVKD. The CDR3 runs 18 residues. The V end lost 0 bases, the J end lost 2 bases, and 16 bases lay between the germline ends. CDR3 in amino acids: CATSDLDGRGFGNQPQHF. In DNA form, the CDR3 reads TGTGCCACCAGTGATTTGGATGGAAGGGGGTTCGGCAATCAGCCCCAGCATTTT.

CDR3 sequence (DNA): TGTGCCAGCAGCCCTTTTAGCGGGGCTTTTCAAGAGACCCAGTACTTC. This gives the protein CASSPFSGAFQETQYF. The chain uses TRBV28 and TRBJ2-5; 8 bases fit TRBD2. J was trimmed by 2 bases and V by 6 bases; bases with no gene match: 11. This CDR3 is built from 16 residues. CDR1 and CDR2 (germline): MDHEN, SYDVKM.

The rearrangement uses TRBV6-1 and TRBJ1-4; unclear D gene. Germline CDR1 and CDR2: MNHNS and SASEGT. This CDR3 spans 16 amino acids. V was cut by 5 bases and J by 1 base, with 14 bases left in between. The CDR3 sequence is CASSPVLLGTNEKLFF. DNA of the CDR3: TGTGCCAGCAGTCCAGTCCTCTTAGGAACTAATGAAAAACTGTTTTTT.

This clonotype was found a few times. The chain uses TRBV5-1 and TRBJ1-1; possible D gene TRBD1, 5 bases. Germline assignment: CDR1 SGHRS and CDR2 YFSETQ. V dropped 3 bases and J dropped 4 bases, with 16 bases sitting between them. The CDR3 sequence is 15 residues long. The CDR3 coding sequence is TGCGCCAGCAGCTCGGGGCAGGCCCTAGGCACTGAAGCTTTCTTT. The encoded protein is CASSSGQALGTEAFF.

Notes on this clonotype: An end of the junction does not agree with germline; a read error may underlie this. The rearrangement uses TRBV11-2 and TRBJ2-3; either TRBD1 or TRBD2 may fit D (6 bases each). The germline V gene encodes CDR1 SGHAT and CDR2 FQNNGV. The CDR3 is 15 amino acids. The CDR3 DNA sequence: TGTGCCAGCAGCCCACTCGGACAGAGGCGGGATACGCTGTATTTT. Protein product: CASSPLGQRRDTLYF.

Written as DNA, the CDR3 is TGTGCCAGCAGTGCCCCGGGACAGGGGATTTACGAGCAGTACTTC. This gives the protein CASSAPGQGIYEQYF. The rearrangement links TRBV6-1 to TRBJ2-7; 10 nucleotides agree with TRBD1. V was clipped by 4 bases and J by 4 bases; unmatched bases: 7. CDR1 is MNHNS, CDR2 SASEGT, per germline. The CDR3 totals 15 residues.

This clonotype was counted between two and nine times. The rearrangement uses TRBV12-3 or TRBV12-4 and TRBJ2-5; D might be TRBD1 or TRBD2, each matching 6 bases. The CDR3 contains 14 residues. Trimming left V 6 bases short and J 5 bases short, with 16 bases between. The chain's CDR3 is CASSSLRGVETQYF. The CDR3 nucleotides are TGTGCCAGCAGCTCTTTAAGGGGGGTGGAGACCCAGTACTTC.

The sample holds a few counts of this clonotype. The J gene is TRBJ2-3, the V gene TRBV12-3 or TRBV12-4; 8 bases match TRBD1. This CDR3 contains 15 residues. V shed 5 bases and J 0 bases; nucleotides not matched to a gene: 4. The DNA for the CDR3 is TGTGCCAGCAGTCTAAGGGACAGGAGCACAGATACGCAGTATTTT. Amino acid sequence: CASSLRDRSTDTQYF.